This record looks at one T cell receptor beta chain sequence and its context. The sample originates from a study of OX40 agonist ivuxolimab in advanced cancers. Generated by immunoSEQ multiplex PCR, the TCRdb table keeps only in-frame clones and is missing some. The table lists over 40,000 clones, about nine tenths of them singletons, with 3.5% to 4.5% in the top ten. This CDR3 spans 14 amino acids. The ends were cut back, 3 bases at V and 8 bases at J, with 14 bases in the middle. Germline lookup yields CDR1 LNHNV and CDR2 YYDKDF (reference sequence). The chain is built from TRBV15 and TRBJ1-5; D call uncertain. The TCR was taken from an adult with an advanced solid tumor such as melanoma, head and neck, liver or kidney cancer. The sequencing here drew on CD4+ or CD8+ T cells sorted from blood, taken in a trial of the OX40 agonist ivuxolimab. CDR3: CATSRWGGREPQHF. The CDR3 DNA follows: TGTGCCACCAGCAGGTGGGGAGGTCGGGAGCCCCAGCATTTT.